This TCR beta chain originates from a study of CD8 T cells in Susac syndrome. For the study at large: More than 5 sequenced Susac syndrome patients had clinically active disease, while eight were in remission. Patients with Susac syndrome were therapy-naive, treated with corticosteroids, or treated with intravenous immunoglobulin alone when blood was collected.

Germline-derived CDR1 and CDR2 are SGHRS and YFSETQ. The length of the CDR3 is 16 residues. V shed 2 bases and J 4 bases; nucleotides not matched to a gene: 5. Reverse transcription of about 0.5 to 1 ug RNA was carried out with random hexamers. The authors amplified TCR beta CDR3 across 54 Vbeta and 13 Jbeta using immunoSEQ multiplex PCR. TCRdb redid the calling of the immunoSEQ multiplex PCR reads with MiXCR, one entry per CDR3 protein. Of more than 110,000 distinct CDR3 sequences in the sample, approximately 95% were seen once. Susac syndrome patients met recently defined diagnostic criteria for definite or probable disease.

This clonotype was obtained from a human donor with Susac syndrome. Material for sequencing was CD4+ T cells from PBMCs. The V and J genes are TRBV5-1 and TRBJ2-2, with 10 bases identical to TRBD2. The CDR3 sequence: CASSFEASGSTGELFF. The CDR3 DNA sequence: TGCGCCAGCAGCTTCGAGGCTAGCGGGAGCACCGGGGAGCTGTTTTTT.